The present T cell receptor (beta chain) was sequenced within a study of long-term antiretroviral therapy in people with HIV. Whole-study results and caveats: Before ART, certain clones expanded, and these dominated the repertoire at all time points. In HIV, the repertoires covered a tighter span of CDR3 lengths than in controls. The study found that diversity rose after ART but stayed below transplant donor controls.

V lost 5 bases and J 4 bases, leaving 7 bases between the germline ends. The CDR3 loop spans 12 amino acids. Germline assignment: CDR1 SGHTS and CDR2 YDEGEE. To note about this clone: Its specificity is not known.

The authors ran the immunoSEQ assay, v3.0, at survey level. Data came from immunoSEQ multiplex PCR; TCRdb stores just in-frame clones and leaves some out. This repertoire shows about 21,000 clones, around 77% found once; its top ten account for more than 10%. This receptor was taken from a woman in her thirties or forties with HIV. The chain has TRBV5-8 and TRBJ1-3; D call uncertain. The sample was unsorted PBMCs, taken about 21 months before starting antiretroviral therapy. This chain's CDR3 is CASSIQGNTIYF. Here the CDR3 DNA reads TGTGCCAGCAGTATACAGGGAAACACCATATATTTT.